This T cell receptor beta chain is drawn from a study of CD8 T cells in ankylosing spondylitis. Study-level findings and limits: Clones linked to disease, bearing a CD8+ phenotype, were relatively rare in peripheral blood. Several highly homologous variants formed a TCR beta motif that appeared characteristic of ankylosing spondylitis blood. There was reportedly significant enrichment of clones that were disease-linked in matched ankylosing spondylitis synovial fluid.

Preparation of TCR beta libraries was done by quantitative 5'-RACE with molecular barcodes. TCRdb independently ran MiXCR on the 5' RACE reads; one entry per CDR3 protein. The sample lists over 100,000 distinct CDR3 sequences; over 6.5% were seen once. The CDR3 is 12 amino acids. Trimming removed 6 bases from V and 7 bases from J, with 13 bases in between. Germline V CDR1 and CDR2: DFQATT, SNEGSKA (reference sequence). In this sample, this clonotype turned up many times. Its antigen is unknown. The sequenced sample consisted of blood, either unsorted or a sorted T cell fraction (not recorded which). The chain couples TRBV20-1 to TRBJ1-5; D might be TRBD1 (5 bases). This sequence originates from a male donor with ankylosing spondylitis or in good health (not recorded which). DNA of the CDR3: TGCAGTGCCAGTGGGGGGGGGCAGCCCCAGCATTTT. It encodes CSASGGGQPQHF.